These 8 T cell receptor beta chains originate from one sample sequenced in a study of blood T cell repertoires in COVID-19. Profiled with immunoSEQ multiplex PCR; TCRdb holds only in-frame clones, not every one. The profile shows roughly 120,000 clones, 90% of them singletons. Sequencing was done on a sample of peripheral blood. The receptors stem from a woman aged 45-59 years with acute or convalescent COVID-19.

The chain recombines TRBV11-3 with TRBJ2-1; 10 nucleotides match TRBD2. Germline V gene data show CDR1 as SGHNT and CDR2 as YENEEA. The CDR3 runs to 14 residues. The trim removed 6 bases at V and 5 bases at J, leaving 4 bases unmatched. As DNA, the CDR3 is TGTGCCAGCAGTCAGACTAGCGGGCACAATGAGCAGTTCTTC. It codes for CASSQTSGHNEQFF.

The chain joins TRBV19 to TRBJ2-4; 14 bases line up with TRBD2. Germline trimming cut 4 bases from V and 9 bases from J; bases unmatched to any gene: 8. CDR3 length: 16 amino acids. CDR1 and CDR2 (germline): LNHDA, SQIVND (reference sequence). The CDR3 region has the DNA TGTGCCAGTAGTAAGACTAGCGGGGGGGACCTCGGCATTCAGTACTTC. Translation gives CASSKTSGGDLGIQYF.

J is TRBJ2-7 and V is TRBV5-1, with TRBD1 identical over 7 bases. V lost 4 bases, J lost 5 bases, and 12 bases stayed unmatched. Germline V gene lookup returns CDR1 SGHRS and CDR2 YFSETQ. This CDR3 is 15 amino acids long. The CDR3 DNA follows: TGCGCCAGCAGCGCCGTAGACAGGGCATGGAACGAGCAGTACTTC. It translates to CASSAVDRAWNEQYF.

This chain connects TRBV2 to TRBJ1-3, with D tentatively TRBD1 (5 bases). With 3 bases removed from V and 7 bases from J, the gap between germline ends came to 19 bases. This CDR3 region has 16 residues. The germline V gene encodes CDR1 SNHLY and CDR2 FYNNEI. The DNA for the CDR3 is TGTGCCAGCAGTGATTTTGGGGACTTTGGGGGGAACACCATATATTTT. This gives the protein CASSDFGDFGGNTIYF.

The V call is TRBV28, the J call TRBJ2-1; D gene uncertain. The CDR3 length is 14 residues. The V gene lost 8 bases and the J gene lost 7 bases, with 18 bases spanning the gap. The germline gives CDR1 MDHEN, CDR2 SYDVKM. The CDR3 DNA is TGTGCCAGCCTCAACACTCGGCGGCCTAATGAGCAGTTCTTC. It translates to CASLNTRRPNEQFF.

This clone was detected once. This chain's CDR3 is CASRFQGAGGYTF. The CDR3 DNA follows: TGTGCCAGCAGGTTCCAGGGGGCGGGAGGCTACACCTTC. V gene TRBV6-5 combines with J gene TRBJ1-2, with TRBD1 identical over 8 bases. Losses at the gene ends were 6 bases for V and 8 bases for J; bases not matched to a gene: 8. Per germline, CDR1 MNHEY and CDR2 SVGAGI. The CDR3 loop spans 13 amino acids.

The CDR3 here is CASSLGFGEQYF. The CDR3 DNA reads as TGCGCCAGCAGCTTGGGGTTCGGGGAGCAGTACTTC. The chain uses TRBV5-1 and TRBJ2-7; D unclear. Trimming stripped 0 bases from V and 7 bases from J, with 8 bases between. The length of the CDR3 is 12 residues. The germline CDR1 and CDR2 sequences are SGHRS and YFSETQ. The variable domain in full, with the rest retrieved from reference TRBV5-1 and TRBJ2-7, is KAGVTQTPRYLIKTRGQQVTLSCSPISGHRSVSWYQQTPGQGLQFLFEYFSETQRNKGNFPGRFSGRQFSNSRSEMNVSTLELGDSALYLCASSLGFGEQYFGPGTRLTVT.

The chain links TRBV10-3 to TRBJ1-2, with 9 positions matching TRBD1. The CDR3 consists of 13 residues. The germline V gene has CDR1 ENHRY and CDR2 SYGVKD. The J segment lost 2 bases and the V segment lost 6 bases, leaving 1 base of the junction unmatched. CDR3 coding DNA: TGTGCCATCAGGGACAGGGGAAACTATGGCTACACCTTC. Amino acid sequence: CAIRDRGNYGYTF.